Listed below are T cell receptor beta chains from one sample, sequenced in a study of shared clonotypes between healthy human individuals. Clones were read by immunoSEQ multiplex PCR, and TCRdb kept only the in-frame ones, dropping some. The table shows roughly 2.5 million clones, with just over 90% occurring only once. Sequencing was done on a sample of naive CD4+ T cells sorted from blood. The receptor source for this set is a man younger than 35 in good health. Both conserved end residues are part of each CDR3. Each record gives: clone size, D gene, V gene, J gene, CDR3 protein, CDR3 DNA. A D gene is named only where the DNA matches it firmly. Where a row states a size, it is once, few, many or the class of an expanded clone; other rows omit it.

>-|-|TRBV21-1|TRBJ1-1
CASSHPLENDTEAFF
TGTGCCAGCAGCCACCCTTTGGAGAACGACACTGAAGCTTTCTTT
>-|-|TRBV2|TRBJ1-1
CASSEWSTEAFF
TGTGCCAGCAGTGAATGGAGCACTGAAGCTTTCTTT
>-|-|TRBV7-2|TRBJ1-2
CASSPDRIYGYTF
TGTGCCAGCAGCCCAGACAGGATCTATGGCTACACCTTC
>-|-|TRBV21-1|TRBJ2-7
CASSTLTGRTGSYEQYF
TGTGCCAGCAGCACGTTGACGGGGAGGACAGGGTCCTACGAGCAGTACTTC
>-|TRBD2|TRBV4-3|TRBJ2-3
CASSQRGLAGSTDTQYF
TGCGCCAGCAGCCAGAGGGGACTAGCGGGAAGCACAGATACGCAGTATTTT
>-|TRBD1|TRBV5-4|TRBJ2-2
CASSVGTGDGGELFF
TGTGCCAGCAGCGTTGGGACAGGGGATGGCGGGGAGCTGTTTTTT
>-|-|TRBV12-5|TRBJ1-6
CASGLVAGVRSPLHF
TGTGCTAGTGGTTTGGTTGCAGGGGTTCGTTCACCCCTCCACTTT
>-|-|TRBV19|TRBJ1-2
CASSPSGNWYGYTF
TGTGCCAGTAGTCCCTCGGGGAACTGGTATGGCTACACCTTC
>-|-|TRBV5-1|TRBJ1-6
CASSLGQAGGSYNSPLHF
TGCGCCAGCAGCTTGGGACAAGCCGGGGGCTCCTATAATTCACCCCTCCACTTT
>once|-|TRBV7-2|TRBJ1-1
CASSLERSAEAFF
TGTGCCAGCAGCTTAGAGAGGAGTGCTGAAGCTTTCTTT
>-|-|TRBV28|TRBJ1-4
CASSLLGNEKLFF
TGTGCCAGCAGTTTGTTAGGGAATGAAAAACTGTTTTTT
>-|-|TRBV7-2|TRBJ2-7
CASSLRNEQYF
TGTGCCAGCAGCTTAAGAAACGAGCAGTACTTC
>-|-|TRBV6-5|TRBJ1-6
CASSGDRPNSPLHF
TGTGCCAGCAGCGGCGACAGACCGAATTCACCCCTCCACTTT
>-|TRBD1|TRBV6-6|TRBJ2-7
CASSSTGENNEQYF
TGTGCCAGCAGTTCGACAGGGGAGAATAACGAGCAGTACTTC
>-|-|TRBV30|TRBJ1-6
CAWRFGGNSPPHF
TGTGCCTGGAGGTTCGGGGGGAATTCACCCCCCCACTTT
>-|-|TRBV5-1|TRBJ1-2
CASSLDSRYGYTF
TGCGCCAGCAGCTTGGACAGTCGCTATGGCTACACCTTC
>-|-|TRBV2|TRBJ2-5
CASRGTAAGETQYF
TGTGCCAGCAGAGGGACCGCAGCAGGAGAGACCCAGTACTTC
>-|-|TRBV7-2|TRBJ1-3
CASSSTPGLSSGNTIYF
TGTGCCAGCAGCTCAACCCCGGGACTCAGCTCTGGAAACACCATATATTTT